This TCR beta chain was identified in a study of cytomegalovirus exposure and HLA in healthy donors (dated by TCRdb to between 2016 and 2019). For the study in its entirety: In an earlier analysis of fewer than 750 of the donors, around 300 Gb of sequence data and 117 million unique TCR beta sequences from some 170 million T cells were reported. About 280 gigabases of sequencing data and 70 million to 85 million unique TCR sequences were included in an early release covering about 600 HLA-typed donors. Of the 350 to 450 genotyped donors, 75% to 85% were placed in the genetic ancestry cluster associated with self-reported Caucasian donors. The study aimed to test whether signatures of past pathogen exposure could be identified by cataloging public T cell receptors. Using immunosequencing, the study profiled T cell repertoires from 550 to 750 subjects and related those repertoires to cytomegalovirus serostatus. Besides the first cohort of around 670 subjects, a separate validation cohort made up of 120 different subjects was used. High-throughput TCR immunosequencing, statistical association of individual TCRs with disease status, and machine learning were combined to predict cytomegalovirus infection status. A later analysis re-examined previously published TCR beta repertoires from about 670 donors and added high-resolution HLA genotyping to investigate patterns of TCR occurrence. Rather than drawing on any new phenotypic data, the later analysis identified candidate immune exposures from TCR beta sequences and the way those sequences occurred across donors. In an earlier analysis of a few hundred of the donors, high-throughput TCR beta sequencing was used to judge whether each TCR beta V gene segment behaved as functional or pseudogenic. Donor age, sex, ethnicity and CMV serostatus were collected together with the repertoire data. Genome-wide SNP genotypes for about 65% of the roughly 700 donors were used in a later genetic analysis, which treated that subset as a discovery cohort. All discovery cohort repertoires had been generated using a single sequencing platform. Both class I and class II loci were covered by HLA typing, at four-digit resolution. The number of donors typed differed by locus, with 629-630 for A, B, C, DRB1 and DQB1, around 560 for DQA1, about 610 for DPA1, and 472 for DPB1. About five DR-DQ haplotypes were treated as single units for association and clustering because of strong linkage in the cohort. Among roughly 400 genotyped donors of the cohort, an average of around 250,000 unique TCR beta nucleotide sequences was sequenced per donor, of which 15% to 20% were non-productive.

With respect to this clone: Its antigen has not been determined. Per-base quality was not reported, and no clone a single base away is much larger than it.

In total, 500 to 700 healthy bone marrow donors made up the cohort. At the time of sampling, all cohort members were nominally healthy, though unrecorded immune exposures were likely present. The donor was CMV seropositive and belonged to the group of 250 to 350 seropositive cohort members. A peripheral blood sample was provided by each donor, and peripheral blood mononuclear cells were used for TCR beta sequencing. The Qiagen DNeasy Blood Extraction Kit was used to extract genomic DNA from the blood cell samples. Results the study describes overall, beyond this receptor: In an earlier analysis of about 600 of the donors, most TCR beta V segments appeared in productive rearrangements about 90% or about 30% of the time, broadly matching IMGT annotations. According to a later analysis, most CMV-associated TCR beta chains appeared to be HLA-restricted, and the HLA associations seemed to be driven largely by CMV exposure. A later genetic analysis reported fewer N-insertions in productive TCRs among donors in an Asian-associated ancestry cluster than the approximately 670-donor mean. Some IMGT-functional V segments, including TRBV6-2 and TRBV6-3, could not be told apart with the 87-base-pair reads, so those segments were excluded. The study gave a list of over 150 TCR beta chains associated with cytomegalovirus. A further reported finding was that TCR beta sequences accurately predicted the HLA-A and HLA-B alleles for most subjects in the first cohort. The only immune exposure information available for the cohort was CMV serostatus. Cytomegalovirus status was reported to be diagnosed by the classifier with high specificity and sensitivity in both the original and validation cohorts. Correlated functional status among segregating V segments might reflect linkage disequilibrium, but an unknown experimental factor could not be ruled out. The cohort was sequenced for TCR beta chains only, and without alpha or paired-chain data the features that could be detected were limited. A later genetic analysis associated a missense DCLRE1C variant with V-gene and J-gene trimming of TCR beta chains, and an independent cohort replicated the association. Strong co-occurrence of HLA alleles, especially DR and DQ, made assigning TCR associations to individual alleles difficult. Because HLA typing was unavailable for some donors at each locus, only the typed subset was used in association tests. The earlier analysis of some 540 of the donors excluded 15 to 20 rarely observed V segments, including chromosome 9 orphons, because counts were too low. A few of the identified cytomegalovirus-associated TCR beta chains were confirmed in vitro to be specific for cytomegalovirus antigens. In a later analysis, TCR association rates were found to vary across HLA loci, with the most associated TCRs seen for DRB1 alleles and the fewest for HLA-C alleles. In a later analysis, several top co-occurrence clusters were reported to appear linked to parvovirus B19, influenza, CMV and Epstein-Barr virus. Across donors, most TCR sequences were observed very rarely, whereas some public TCRs were present in many individuals. It was suggested by the authors that the approach could potentially be generalized to other disease states and immunological phenotypes. At a false discovery rate of 0.05, a later analysis linked 16,000 or so TCR beta sequences to specific HLA alleles. Compared with equally common non-associated chains, HLA-associated TCR beta chains in a later analysis were more clonally expanded and had lower generation probabilities. The sequencing pipeline was judged likely to have produced a cluster of highly shared sequence variants as a technical artifact. The presence/absence analyses assumed that sequencing depth was roughly uniform across donors, and that assumption may not be true.

Counted from cysteine to phenylalanine, this CDR3 has 15 amino acids. CDR3 DNA is the only sequence kept; it has 45 bases, read in frame from the first base. Per the germline V gene (reference sequence), SGHKS is the CDR1 and YYEKEE is the CDR2. The germline V end is reduced by 2 bases and the J end by 4 bases; junction bases left unmatched: 5. Libraries were made using the immunoSEQ multiplex PCR assay. For the multiplex PCR, a mixture combining 60 forward primers for TCR Vbeta segments and 13 reverse primers for TCR Jbeta segments was used. Amplification of the CDR3 region of rearranged TCR beta genes was performed with a multiplex PCR assay on genomic DNA. The Illumina HiSeq System was used to sequence the amplified TCR beta libraries as 87-base-pair reads. Processing in the source paper ran as follows. A later analysis counted about 80 million unique TCR beta chains across the 550 to 700 repertoires, and roughly 10 million of these chains were shared by at least two donors. To remove PCR and sequencing errors, raw reads were error-corrected and collapsed into unique sequences using a nearest-neighbor algorithm that merged closely related sequences. V, D and J gene segments were assigned by aligning CDR3 sequences to IMGT reference sequences. For a sequence to be retained, at least a six-nucleotide match to both a V gene segment and a J gene segment was required. A rearrangement was called productive if the CDR3 had no stop codons and remained in frame with V and J, and every other rearrangement was called non-productive. Following IMGT convention, CDR3 was defined as the stretch from the second conserved V-encoded cysteine to the conserved J-encoded phenylalanine. Sequences without an unambiguous match to a single V gene segment were excluded from the earlier analysis of about 600 of the donors. An earlier analysis of a few hundred of the donors classified V segments as functional when productive rearrangements were above 56.7% and as segregating when the standard deviation between donors was above 5%. To diagnose cytomegalovirus status from the catalog of TCR beta chain sequences, a statistical classification framework was built. V and J gene assignment, in a later analysis, came from comparing TCR nucleotide sequences with IMGT/GENE-DB human TR gene sequences. In a later analysis, CDR3 sequences and most-parsimonious VDJ recombination scenarios were assigned using the TCRdist pipeline. In a later analysis, each TCR beta chain was defined by its CDR3 amino acid sequence together with its V-gene family, and reads without a unique V-gene family were excluded. To address suspected cross-contamination and a sequencing artifact, a later analysis removed approximately 600 highly shared, low-generation-probability nucleotide sequences. In a later analysis, a clonal expansion index was calculated for each public chain from normalized within-repertoire ranks of inferred template counts. In a later analysis, generation probabilities were computed with a VDJ recombination model fitted to out-of-frame rearrangements, and the resulting probabilities were checked against IGoR. In a later analysis, TCR-TCR, TCR-HLA and TCR-CMV co-occurrence was scored with hypergeometric tests, and a repertoire-size bias correction was applied to TCR pairs. A later analysis estimated false discovery rates by permuting HLA or CMV assignments 20 times. In a later analysis, co-occurring TCRs were grouped using DBSCAN, with TCRdist sequence similarity added in when clustering inside HLA-allele-positive subsets. Repertoires with fewer than 30,000 or more than 120,000 public chains, plus five repertoires with anomalous nucleotide sharing, were excluded from co-occurrence clustering. Imported from immuneACCESS, the table was reduced by TCRdb to in-frame sequences with V and J called. These copies leave out some clones; in studies compared against another copy, an unresolved V gene accounts for under half, and the cause of the remainder is not known. The DNA was the basis for D and trimming; V, J and clone size are from that table. Present in this sample are about 98,000 clones, about 74% of which were seen just once. The ten largest clones capture 16% of the sample.

The sequencing input was PBMCs. The clonotype originates from a man aged 55 to 70 in good health and CMV-seropositive. The V and J genes are TRBV5-5 and TRBJ1-5, with TRBD1 matching 8 junction bases. The nucleotide sequence is TGTGCCAGCAGCTTCTTTTGGACAGGGAATCAGCCCCAGCATTTT. This codes for CASSFFWTGNQPQHF.